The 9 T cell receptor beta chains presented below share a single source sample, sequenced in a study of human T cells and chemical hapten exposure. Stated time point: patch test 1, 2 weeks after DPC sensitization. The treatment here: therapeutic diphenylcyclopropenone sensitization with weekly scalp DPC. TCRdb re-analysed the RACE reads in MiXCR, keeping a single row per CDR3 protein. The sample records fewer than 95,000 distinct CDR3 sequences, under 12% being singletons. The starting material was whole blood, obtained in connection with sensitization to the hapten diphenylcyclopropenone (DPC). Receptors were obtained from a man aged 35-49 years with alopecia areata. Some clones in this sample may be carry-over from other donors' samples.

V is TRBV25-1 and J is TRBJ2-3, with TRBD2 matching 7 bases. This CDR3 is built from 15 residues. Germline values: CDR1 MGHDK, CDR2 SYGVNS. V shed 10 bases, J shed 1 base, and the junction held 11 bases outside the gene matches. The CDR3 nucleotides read TGTGCCACCTCAATCCGGGACTATCGCACAGATACGCAGTATTTT. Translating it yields CATSIRDYRTDTQYF.

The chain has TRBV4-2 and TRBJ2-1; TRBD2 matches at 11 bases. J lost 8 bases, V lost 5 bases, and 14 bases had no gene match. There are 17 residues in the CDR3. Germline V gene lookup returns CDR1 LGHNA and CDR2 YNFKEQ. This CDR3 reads CASSELAGELQYDEQFF. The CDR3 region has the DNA TGTGCCAGCAGCGAACTAGCGGGAGAGCTACAATATGATGAGCAGTTCTTC.

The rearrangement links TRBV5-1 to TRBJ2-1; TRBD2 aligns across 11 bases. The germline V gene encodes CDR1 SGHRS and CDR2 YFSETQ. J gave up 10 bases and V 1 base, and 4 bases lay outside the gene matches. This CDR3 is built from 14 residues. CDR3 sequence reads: CASSLTSGSFEQFF. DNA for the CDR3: TGCGCCAGCAGCTTGACTAGCGGGAGTTTCGAGCAGTTCTTC.

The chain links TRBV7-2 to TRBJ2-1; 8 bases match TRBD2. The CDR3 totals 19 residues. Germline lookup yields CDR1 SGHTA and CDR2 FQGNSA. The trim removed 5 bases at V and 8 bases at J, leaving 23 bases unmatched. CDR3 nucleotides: TGTGCCAGCAGCCCTCGGCCGGCTACGGGGCGGGGGGTAAGAGATGAGCAGTTCTTC. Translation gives CASSPRPATGRGVRDEQFF. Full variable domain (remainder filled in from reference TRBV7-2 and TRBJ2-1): GAGVSQSPSNKVTEKGKDVELRCDPISGHTALYWYRQSLGQGLEFLIYFQGNSAPDKSGLPSDRFSAERTGGSVSTLTIQRTQQEDSAVYLCASSPRPATGRGVRDEQFFGPGTRLTVL.

In DNA, the CDR3 is TGTGCCAGCAGCGAGTCGCCCAGGTACGAGCAGTACGTC. Translation gives CASSESPRYEQYV. The chain is built from TRBV6-2 or TRBV6-3 and TRBJ2-7, with no clear D. V lost 6 bases, J lost 4 bases, and 13 bases lay in between. The CDR3 runs to 13 residues. In germline, CDR1 is MNHEY, CDR2 SVGEGT.

CDR3 in amino acids: CSARDGGAGVDTEAFF. DNA for the CDR3: TGCAGTGCTAGAGATGGAGGTGCAGGGGTTGACACTGAAGCTTTCTTT. The genes are TRBV20-1 and TRBJ1-1; a weak D match, TRBD1 (6 bases). Trimming took off 0 bases at V and 3 bases at J, with 17 bases between the two ends. The germline CDR1 and CDR2 sequences are DFQATT and SNEGSKA (reference sequence). The CDR3 loop spans 16 amino acids.

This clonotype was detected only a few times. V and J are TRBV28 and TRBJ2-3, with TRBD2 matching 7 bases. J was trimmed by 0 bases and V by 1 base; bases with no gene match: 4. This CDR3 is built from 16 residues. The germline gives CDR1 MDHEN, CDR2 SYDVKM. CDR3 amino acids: CASSLLGLTSTDTQYF. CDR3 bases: TGTGCCAGCAGTTTATTGGGACTAACTAGCACAGATACGCAGTATTTT.

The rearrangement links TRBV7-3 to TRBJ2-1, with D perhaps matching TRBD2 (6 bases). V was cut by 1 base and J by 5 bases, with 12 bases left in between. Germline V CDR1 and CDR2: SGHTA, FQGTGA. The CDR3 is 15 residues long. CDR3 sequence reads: CASSLSGAGNNEQFF. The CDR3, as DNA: TGTGCCAGCAGCTTAAGCGGGGCAGGGAACAATGAGCAGTTCTTC.

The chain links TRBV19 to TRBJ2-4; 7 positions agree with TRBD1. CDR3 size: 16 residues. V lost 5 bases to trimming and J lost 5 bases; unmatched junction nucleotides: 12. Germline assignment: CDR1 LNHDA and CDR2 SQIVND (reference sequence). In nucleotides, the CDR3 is TGTGCCAGTAGTGGCACCGGGACAGTTGTCGAAAACATTCAGTACTTC. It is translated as CASSGTGTVVENIQYF.